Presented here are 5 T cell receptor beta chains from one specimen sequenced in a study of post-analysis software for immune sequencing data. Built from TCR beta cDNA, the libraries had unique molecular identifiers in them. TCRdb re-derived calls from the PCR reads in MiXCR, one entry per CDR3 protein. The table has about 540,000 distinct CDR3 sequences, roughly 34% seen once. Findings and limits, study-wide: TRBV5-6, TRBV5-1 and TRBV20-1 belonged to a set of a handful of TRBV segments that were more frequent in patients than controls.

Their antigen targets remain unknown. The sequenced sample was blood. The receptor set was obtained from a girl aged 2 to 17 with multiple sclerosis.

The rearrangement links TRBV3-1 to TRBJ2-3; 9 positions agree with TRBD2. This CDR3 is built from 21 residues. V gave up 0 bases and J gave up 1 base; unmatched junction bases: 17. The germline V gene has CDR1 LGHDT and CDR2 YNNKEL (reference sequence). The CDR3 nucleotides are TGTGCCAGCAGCCAAGATCGGTCTAGCGGGGTGAGTTTTTGGGGCACAGATACGCAGTATTTT. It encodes CASSQDRSSGVSFWGTDTQYF.

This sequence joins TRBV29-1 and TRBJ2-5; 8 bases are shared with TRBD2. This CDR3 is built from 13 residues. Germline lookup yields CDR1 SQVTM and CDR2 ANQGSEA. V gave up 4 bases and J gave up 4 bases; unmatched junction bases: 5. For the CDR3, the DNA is TGCAGCGTTGTATGGCTAGCGGGAGAGACCCAGTACTTC. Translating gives CSVVWLAGETQYF.

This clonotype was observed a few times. The CDR3 is CASSPDLLAGASSYNEQFF. The CDR3 bases are TGTGCCAGCTCACCCGATCTTCTAGCGGGGGCTTCCTCCTACAATGAGCAGTTCTTC. The chain combines TRBV18 with TRBJ2-1, with 10 bases lining up with TRBD2. Germline V lookup: CDR1 KGHSH, CDR2 LQKENI. V shed 3 bases and J 0 bases; nucleotides not matched to a gene: 11. The CDR3 covers 19 residues. The entire variable domain, with the rest obtained from reference TRBV18 and TRBJ2-1, is as follows: NAGVMQNPRHLVRRRGQEARLRCSPMKGHSHVYWYRQLPEEGLKFMVYLQKENIIDESGMPKERFSAEFPKEGPSILRIQQVVRGDSAAYFCASSPDLLAGASSYNEQFFGPGTRLTVL.

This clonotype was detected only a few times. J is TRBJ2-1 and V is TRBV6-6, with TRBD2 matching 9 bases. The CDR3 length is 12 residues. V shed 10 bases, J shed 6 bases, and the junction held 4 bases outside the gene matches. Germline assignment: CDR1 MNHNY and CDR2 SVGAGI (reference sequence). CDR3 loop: CATSGGSNEQFF. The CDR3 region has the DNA TGTGCCACCAGCGGGGGGAGCAATGAGCAGTTCTTC.

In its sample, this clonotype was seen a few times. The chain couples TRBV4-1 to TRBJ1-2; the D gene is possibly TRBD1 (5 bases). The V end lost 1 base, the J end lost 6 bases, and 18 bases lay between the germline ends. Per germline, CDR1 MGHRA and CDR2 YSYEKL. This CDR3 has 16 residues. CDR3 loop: CASSQVGTPAGHGYTF. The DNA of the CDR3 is TGCGCCAGCAGCCAAGTTGGTACGCCGGCGGGGCATGGCTACACCTTC.